This T cell receptor beta chain was retrieved from a study of T cell clonotyping in hematopoietic cell transplantation. General study results and limits: Recipient TCR diversity dropped after transplant; expanded clonotypes rose from day 30 to 180.

J gave up 1 base and V 6 bases, and 7 bases lay outside the gene matches. The CDR3 is 15 residues long. Germline-derived CDR1 and CDR2 are SGHVS and FQNEAQ. Data came from immunoSEQ multiplex PCR; TCRdb stores just in-frame clones and leaves some out. The sample lists tens of thousands of clones, 84% seen once, with about a quarter in the top ten. Noted time point: recipient sample about 28 days before transplant, after cytoreduction. Recipients were bled about 28 days pretransplant and at posttransplant days 30, 100, 180. Notes on this clone: Its antigen is as yet unknown.

The source of this sequence is a woman between 55 and 75 years old with acute myeloid leukemia. Some clones in this sample may be carry-over from other donors' samples. The chain joins TRBV7-8 to TRBJ2-3, with 7 bases identical to TRBD2. This sample comprised peripheral blood mononuclear cells, obtained before stem cell transplant. For the CDR3, the DNA is TGTGCCAGCAGGTCGAGCGGGGTCGGCACAGATACGCAGTATTTT. Amino acids: CASRSSGVGTDTQYF.